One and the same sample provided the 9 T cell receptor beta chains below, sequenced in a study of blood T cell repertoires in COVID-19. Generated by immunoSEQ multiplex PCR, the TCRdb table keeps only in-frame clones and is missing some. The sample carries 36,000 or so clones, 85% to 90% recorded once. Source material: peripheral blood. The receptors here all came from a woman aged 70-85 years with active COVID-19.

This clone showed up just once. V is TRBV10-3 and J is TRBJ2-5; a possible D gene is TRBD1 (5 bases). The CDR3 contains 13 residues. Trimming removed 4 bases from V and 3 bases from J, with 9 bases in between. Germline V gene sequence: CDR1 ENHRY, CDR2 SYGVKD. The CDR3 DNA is TGTGCCATCAGTGTGGACATGGAAGAGACCCAGTACTTC. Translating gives CAISVDMEETQYF.

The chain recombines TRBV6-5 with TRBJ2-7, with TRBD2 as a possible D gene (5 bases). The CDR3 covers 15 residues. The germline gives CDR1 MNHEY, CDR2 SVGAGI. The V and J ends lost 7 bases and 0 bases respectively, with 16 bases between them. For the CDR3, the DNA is TGTGCCAGCACCGACCGGGGAAGAAGCTCCTACGAGCAGTACTTC. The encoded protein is CASTDRGRSSYEQYF.

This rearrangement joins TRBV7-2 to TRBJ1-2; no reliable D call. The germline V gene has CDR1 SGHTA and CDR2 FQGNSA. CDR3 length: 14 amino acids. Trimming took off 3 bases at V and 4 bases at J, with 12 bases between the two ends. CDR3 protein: CASSFSRPGYGYTF. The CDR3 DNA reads TGTGCCAGCAGCTTCTCTCGGCCGGGCTATGGCTACACCTTC.

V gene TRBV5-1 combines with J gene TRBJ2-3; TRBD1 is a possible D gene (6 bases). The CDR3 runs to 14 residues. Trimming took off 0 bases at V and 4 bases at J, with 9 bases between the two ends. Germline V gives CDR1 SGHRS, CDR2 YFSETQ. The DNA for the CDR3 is TGCGCCAGCAGCTTGGGGGGGCAGTCAGATACGCAGTATTTT. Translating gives CASSLGGQSDTQYF.

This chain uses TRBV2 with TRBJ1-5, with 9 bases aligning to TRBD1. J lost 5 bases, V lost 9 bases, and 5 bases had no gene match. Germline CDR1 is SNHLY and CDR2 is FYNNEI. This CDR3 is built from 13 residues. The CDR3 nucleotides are TGTGCCAGGCCGGGACAGGGATATCAGCCCCAGCATTTT. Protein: CARPGQGYQPQHF.

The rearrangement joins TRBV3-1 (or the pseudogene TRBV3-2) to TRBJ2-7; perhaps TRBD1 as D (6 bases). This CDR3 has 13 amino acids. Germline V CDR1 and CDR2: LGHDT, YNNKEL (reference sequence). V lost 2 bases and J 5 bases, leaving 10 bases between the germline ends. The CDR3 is CASSQNRVNEQYF. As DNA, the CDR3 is TGTGCCAGCAGCCAAAACAGGGTCAACGAGCAGTACTTC.

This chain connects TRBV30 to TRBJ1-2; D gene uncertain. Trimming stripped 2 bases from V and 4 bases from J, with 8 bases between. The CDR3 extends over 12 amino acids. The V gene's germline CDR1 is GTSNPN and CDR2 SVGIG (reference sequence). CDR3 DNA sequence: TGTGCCTGGAGTTACGGGGTCTATGGCTACACCTTC. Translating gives CAWSYGVYGYTF.

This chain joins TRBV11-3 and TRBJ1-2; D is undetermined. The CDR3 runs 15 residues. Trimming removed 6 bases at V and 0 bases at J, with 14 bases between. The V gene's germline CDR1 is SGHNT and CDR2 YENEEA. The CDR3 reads CASSPQDLANYGYTF. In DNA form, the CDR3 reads TGTGCCAGCAGTCCCCAGGACTTAGCTAACTATGGCTACACCTTC.

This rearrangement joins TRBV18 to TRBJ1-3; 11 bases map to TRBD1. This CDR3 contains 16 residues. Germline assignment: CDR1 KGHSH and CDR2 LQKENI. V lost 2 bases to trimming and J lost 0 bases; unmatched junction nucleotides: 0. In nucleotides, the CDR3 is TGTGCCAGCTCACCAGGGACAGGGGGCTCTGGAAACACCATATATTTT. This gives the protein CASSPGTGGSGNTIYF. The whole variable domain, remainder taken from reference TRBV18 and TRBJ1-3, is NAGVMQNPRHLVRRRGQEARLRCSPMKGHSHVYWYRQLPEEGLKFMVYLQKENIIDESGMPKERFSAEFPKEGPSILRIQQVVRGDSAAYFCASSPGTGGSGNTIYFGEGSWLTVV.